This T cell receptor beta chain originates from a study of cytomegalovirus exposure and HLA in healthy donors. Broader study findings: Reportedly, cytomegalovirus status was diagnosed with high sensitivity and specificity. In a later analysis, DRB1 alleles had the most associated TCRs; HLA-C alleles the fewest.

Every donor was a healthy person donating bone marrow. A note on this clone: Its matching antigen is unknown.

60 Vbeta and 13 Jbeta primers were used in PCR. The repertoire was sequenced with immunoSEQ multiplex PCR; TCRdb's copy has only in-frame clones and lacks some. The repertoire includes around 260,000 clones, about four fifths of them detected once, and about 0.3% sits in the top ten. The material sequenced was PBMCs. The receptor comes from a girl aged 2 to 10 in good health and CMV-seronegative.

The CDR3 DNA reads as TGCGCCAGCAGCCAAGATAGTGGGCGGGTGAACACTGAAGCTTTCTTT. It yields the protein CASSQDSGRVNTEAFF. The chain is built from TRBV4-1 and TRBJ1-1; D ambiguous. This CDR3 is 16 amino acids long. Per the germline V gene, CDR1 is MGHRA and CDR2 is YSYEKL. Trimming cost V 0 bases and J 0 bases, with 11 bases left between them.